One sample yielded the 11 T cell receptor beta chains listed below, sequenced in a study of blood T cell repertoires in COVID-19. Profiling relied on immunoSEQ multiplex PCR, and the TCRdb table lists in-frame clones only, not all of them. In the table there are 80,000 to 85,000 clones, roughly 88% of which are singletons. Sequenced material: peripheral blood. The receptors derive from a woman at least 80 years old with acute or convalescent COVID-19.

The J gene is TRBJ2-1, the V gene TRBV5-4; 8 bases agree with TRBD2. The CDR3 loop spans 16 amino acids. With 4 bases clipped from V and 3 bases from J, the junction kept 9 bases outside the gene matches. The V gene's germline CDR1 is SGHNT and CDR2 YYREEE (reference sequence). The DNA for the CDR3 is TGTGCCAGCAGCCCGGGAGGGGCGGGAATCTACAATGAGCAGTTCTTC. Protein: CASSPGGAGIYNEQFF. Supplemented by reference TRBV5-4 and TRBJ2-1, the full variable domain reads ETGVTQSPTHLIKTRGQQVTLRCSSQSGHNTVSWYQQALGQGPQFIFQYYREEENGRGNFPPRFSGLQFPNYSSELNVNALELDDSALYLCASSPGGAGIYNEQFFGPGTRLTVL.

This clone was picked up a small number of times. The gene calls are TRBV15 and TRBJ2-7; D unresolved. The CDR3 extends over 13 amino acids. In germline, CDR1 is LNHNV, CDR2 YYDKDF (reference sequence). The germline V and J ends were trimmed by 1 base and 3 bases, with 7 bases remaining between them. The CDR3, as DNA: TGTGCCACCAGCAGAGCTGGCAGCTACGAGCAGTACTTC. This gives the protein CATSRAGSYEQYF.

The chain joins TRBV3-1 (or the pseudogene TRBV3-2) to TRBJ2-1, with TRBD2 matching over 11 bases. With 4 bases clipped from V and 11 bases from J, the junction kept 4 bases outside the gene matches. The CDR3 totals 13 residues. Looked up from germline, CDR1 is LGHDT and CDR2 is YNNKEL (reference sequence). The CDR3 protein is CASSRQTSGKQFF. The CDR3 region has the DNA TGTGCCAGCAGCCGGCAGACTAGCGGGAAGCAGTTCTTC.

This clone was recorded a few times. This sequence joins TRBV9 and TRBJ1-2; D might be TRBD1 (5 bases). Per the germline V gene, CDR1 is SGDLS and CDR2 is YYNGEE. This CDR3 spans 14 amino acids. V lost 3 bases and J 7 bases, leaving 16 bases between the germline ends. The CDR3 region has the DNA TGTGCCAGCAGCGCTGGCACTGGGGGGTTTGGCTACACCTTC. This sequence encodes CASSAGTGGFGYTF.

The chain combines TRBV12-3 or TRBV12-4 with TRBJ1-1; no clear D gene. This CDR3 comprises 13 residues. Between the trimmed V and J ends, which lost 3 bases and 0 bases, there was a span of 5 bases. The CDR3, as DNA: TGTGCCAGCAGTTTTTCCGTGAACACTGAAGCTTTCTTT. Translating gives CASSFSVNTEAFF.

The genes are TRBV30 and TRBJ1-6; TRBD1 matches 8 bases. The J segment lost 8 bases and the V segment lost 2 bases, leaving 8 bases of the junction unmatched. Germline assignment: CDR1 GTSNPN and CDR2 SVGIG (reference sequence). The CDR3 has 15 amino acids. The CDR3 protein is CAWSFRTGTHSPLHF. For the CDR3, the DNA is TGTGCCTGGAGTTTCCGGACAGGGACTCATTCACCCCTCCACTTT.

The CDR3 protein is CASSYPGQIYEQYF. The CDR3 coding sequence is TGTGCCAGCAGTTACCCGGGACAGATCTACGAGCAGTACTTC. The genes are TRBV6-5 and TRBJ2-7; the match to TRBD1 covers 7 bases. Germline V gives CDR1 MNHEY, CDR2 SVGAGI. The CDR3 consists of 14 residues. J gave up 3 bases and V 2 bases, and 4 bases lay outside the gene matches.

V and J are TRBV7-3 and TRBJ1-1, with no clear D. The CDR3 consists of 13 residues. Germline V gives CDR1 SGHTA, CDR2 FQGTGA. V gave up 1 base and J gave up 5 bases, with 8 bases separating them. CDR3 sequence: CASSLNGVTEAFF. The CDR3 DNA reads TGTGCCAGCAGCTTAAATGGAGTGACTGAAGCTTTCTTT. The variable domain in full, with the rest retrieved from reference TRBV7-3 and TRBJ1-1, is GAGVSQTPSNKVTEKGKYVELRCDPISGHTALYWYRQSLGQGPEFLIYFQGTGAADDSGLPNDRFFAVRPEGSVSTLKIQRTERGDSAVYLCASSLNGVTEAFFGQGTRLTVV.

The chain's CDR3 is CASSVGQGRAKNIQYF. The CDR3 DNA is TGTGCCAGCAGCGTAGGGCAGGGGAGAGCCAAAAACATTCAGTACTTC. The J gene is TRBJ2-4, the V gene TRBV9; possible D gene TRBD1, 6 bases. V was pared by 0 bases and J by 0 bases, with 10 bases between. Germline CDR1 is SGDLS and CDR2 is YYNGEE. This CDR3 is 16 amino acids long. The full variable domain, completed using reference TRBV9 and TRBJ2-4, is DSGVTQTPKHLITATGQRVTLRCSPRSGDLSVYWYQQSLDQGLQFLIQYYNGEERAKGNILERFSAQQFPDLHSELNLSSLELGDSALYFCASSVGQGRAKNIQYFGAGTRLSVL.

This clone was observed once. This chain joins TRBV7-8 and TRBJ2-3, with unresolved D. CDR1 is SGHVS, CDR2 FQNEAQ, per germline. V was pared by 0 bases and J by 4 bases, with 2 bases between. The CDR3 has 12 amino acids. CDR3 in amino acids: CASSLAADTQYF. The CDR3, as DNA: TGTGCCAGCAGCTTAGCCGCAGATACGCAGTATTTT. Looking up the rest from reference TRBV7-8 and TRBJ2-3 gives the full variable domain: GAGVSQSPRYKVAKRGQDVALRCDPISGHVSLFWYQQALGQGPEFLTYFQNEAQLDKSGLPSDRFFAERPEGSVSTLKIQRTQQEDSAVYLCASSLAADTQYFGPGTRLTVL.

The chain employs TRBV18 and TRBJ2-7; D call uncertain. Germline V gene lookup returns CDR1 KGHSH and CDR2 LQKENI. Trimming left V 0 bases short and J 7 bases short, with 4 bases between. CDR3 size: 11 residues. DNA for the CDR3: TGTGCCAGCTCACCACCAACAGAGCAGTACTTC. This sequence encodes CASSPPTEQYF.